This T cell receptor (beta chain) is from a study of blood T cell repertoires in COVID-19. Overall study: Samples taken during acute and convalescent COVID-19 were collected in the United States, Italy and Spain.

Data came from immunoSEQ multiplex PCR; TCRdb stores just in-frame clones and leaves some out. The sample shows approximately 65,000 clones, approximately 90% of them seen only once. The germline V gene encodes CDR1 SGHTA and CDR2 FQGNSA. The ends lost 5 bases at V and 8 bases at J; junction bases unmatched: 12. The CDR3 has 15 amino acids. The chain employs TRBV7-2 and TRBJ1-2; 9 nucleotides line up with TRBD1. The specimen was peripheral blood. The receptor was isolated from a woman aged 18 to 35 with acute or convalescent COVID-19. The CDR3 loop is CASSPRDRVKGGYTF. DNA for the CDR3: TGTGCCAGCAGCCCCCGGGACAGGGTAAAGGGCGGCTACACCTTC.